This T cell receptor (beta chain) was found in a study of blood T cell repertoires in COVID-19. Study-level background: Samples taken during acute and convalescent COVID-19 were collected in the United States, Italy and Spain. T cells, B-cell-depleted T cells, or PBMCs provided the cDNA or gDNA that served as material.

As handled by the study authors: Amplification with reference gene primers provided the estimates of nucleated cell counts. Produced via immunoSEQ multiplex PCR; TCRdb's table is partial and in-frame only. Clonal size and the V and J genes are those of that table, whereas D and trimming came from the DNA. The data contain around 300,000 clones, approximately 86% of them singletons. This clonotype was obtained from a woman aged 45-60 years with active or convalescent COVID-19. The specimen sequenced was peripheral blood.

In nucleotides, the CDR3 is TGTGCCAGCAGCCCCGTAACCCTAGCGCCTGATTACGAGCAGTACTTC. It codes for CASSPVTLAPDYEQYF. This chain links TRBV3-1 (or the pseudogene TRBV3-2) with TRBJ2-7; the D gene is possibly TRBD2 (6 bases). V lost 4 bases and J lost 4, with 20 bases in between. Germline loops: CDR1 LGHDT, CDR2 YNNKEL (reference sequence). The CDR3 has 16 residues.